The TCR beta chain described here comes from a study of beta chain features in type 1 diabetes (dated by TCRdb to between 2017 and 2018). As for the study more broadly: No differences in mean age, gender distribution, total cell number or subset yield were found between patients and healthy donors. Regulatory and stem cell-like memory subsets were isolated from only 8 patients and roughly 8 healthy donors, whereas naive and central memory subsets came from all 30 or so donors. A total of some 100,000,000 sorted cells were examined across all samples, and the number of cells per subset was strongly correlated with RNA yield. In the study, recently diagnosed type 1 diabetes patients and matched healthy donors were compared on the TCRB repertoires of their sorted circulating CD4+ T cell subsets. General findings and caveats noted by the study authors: In all four CD4+ subsets, TCRB CDR3 length was moderately but significantly shorter in type 1 diabetes patients. Because cDNA rather than genomic DNA was sequenced, highly expressing activated cells could have been over-represented, although no difference in activation and CD3 levels was found between groups. HLA sub-analyses involved small numbers of individuals, so any influence of HLA type on TCRB rearrangement remained unresolved. At VDJ recombination sites, type 1 diabetes patients had fewer insertions and more deleted nucleotides, which implies abnormalities in thymic rearrangement. Naive, central memory and regulatory TCRB repertoires appeared to be more alike among patients than among healthy donors. Shorter templates might be favored by PCR, yet because patient and control samples were amplified and corrected together, any such skew would affect both groups equally.

Each donor gave one peripheral blood draw, averaging roughly 120 mL, which was collected into heparinised tubes. Using a panel that included CD45RO, CCR7, CD25, CD127, CD95 and CD27, naive, central memory, regulatory and stem cell-like memory CD4+ T cells were sorted on a BD FACSAria II. A purity above 98% was achieved for all sorted populations. PBMCs were separated immediately by Lymphoprep density gradient centrifugation and were stained directly, without being cultured. So that batch effects would be minimized, each experiment stained and sorted samples in pairs, pairing one healthy donor with one patient. Regarding this clone: It has no known antigen specificity. Base qualities were left out, and no much larger clone turns up one base away.

The entire isolated RNA was reverse transcribed using the High Capacity cDNA Reverse Transcription Kit, and thus expressed TCRB transcripts were sequenced. Deep immunoSEQ sequencing was performed on naive, central memory and regulatory T cell samples, with an average of approximately 3.9 million total reads per sample. Sorted cells were lysed in RLT buffer, and RNA was extracted using DNase-treated RNeasy Micro or Mini kits according to cell number. Each cell subset was processed separately to prevent cross-contamination, with patient and healthy donor samples processed together. TCRB sequences were amplified from cDNA with the immunoSEQ multiplex PCR, producing 87-bp fragments spanning the CDR3 region. The amplicons were sequenced using the Illumina HiSeq platform. As for the original processing: PCR bias was corrected computationally using synthetic template baselines, and reads within Hamming distance 2 were collapsed, with unmergeable singletons discarded. Reads were aligned against IMGT so that V, D and J genes, CDR3 length and insertions or deletions at six rearrangement sites could be assigned. Within each subset, clonotype counts were normalized to sorted cell number, after which true diversity and Gini coefficients were computed with the tcR R package. The overlap coefficient, calculated on TCRB nucleotide sequences, was used to quantify repertoire sharing. As a proxy for the pre-selection repertoire, out-of-frame TCRB sequences from naive cells were analyzed. This immuneACCESS table, as held by TCRdb, lists in-frame sequences with V and J called but not all clones. Of the missing ones, under half trace to an unresolved V gene in checked studies; the others have no known cause. V and J calls and clone size are those listed in that table; D and trimming were worked out from the DNA. In all, the sample holds a few hundred thousand clones, and roughly 14% of those were seen once. The top ten hold 0.013% to 0.015% of the sample.

The clonotype was recovered from a young woman with type 1 diabetes. The sample comprised naive CD4+ T cells from blood. In light of the paper, this sample's cell subset or site label describes: true naive CD4+ T cells.

For the CDR3, the sequence is CTSSPSTPKREGLDNEQFF. The DNA sequence is as follows: TGCACCAGCAGCCCCTCAACACCAAAGCGGGAGGGACTTGACAATGAGCAGTTCTTC. Recombination connected TRBV1 to TRBJ2-1; TRBD2 reflects the table's D call only, with no check against the DNA. TRBV1 is a recognized pseudogene. Including the terminal cysteine and phenylalanine, the CDR3 comprises 19 residues. Kept here is only the CDR3 DNA, which spans 57 bases and is read in frame from base 1.